The clone carrying this TCR beta chain showed up just a few times. Its antigen is still unknown. These data come from a study of cytomegalovirus exposure and HLA in healthy donors. Study-wide findings and caveats: Testing in vitro showed three CMV-associated chains specific for CMV antigens.

This CDR3 is built from 17 residues. Germline CDR1 and CDR2: MGHDK and SYGVNS. V shed 3 bases and J 3 bases; nucleotides not matched to a gene: 10. Method: immunoSEQ multiplex PCR; TCRdb's copy keeps in-frame clones and lacks some. Altogether about 150,000 clones are present, around 83% being singletons, with the ten largest covering 2% to 2.5%. The sequenced sample was PBMCs. This rearrangement joins TRBV25-1 to TRBJ2-3; TRBD2 matches at 9 bases. This TCR was recovered from a human donor in good health. CDR3 nucleotide sequence: TGTGCCAGCAGTGATTGGGCGGGAGGGAAGGGGACAGATACGCAGTATTTT. Amino acids: CASSDWAGGKGTDTQYF.